Listed below are T cell receptor beta chains from one sample, sequenced in a study of blood T cell repertoires in COVID-19. Measured with immunoSEQ multiplex PCR; TCRdb has only the in-frame clones, and not every one. This table has 120,000 or so clones, almost 90% appearing once. The material sequenced was peripheral blood. The receptors stem from a woman aged 45 to 65 with active or convalescent COVID-19. The CDR3 runs from the conserved cysteine through the conserved F or W. D genes are given only for firm matches. Rows give clone size only sometimes, using once, few, many, or a class for an expanded clone.

d_gene	v_gene	abundance	j_gene	CDR3nt	CDR3aa
TRBD1	TRBV19	.	TRBJ1-5	TGTGCCAGTAGTTCGGGACAGGGCCTTAGCAATCAGCCCCAGCATTTT	CASSSGQGLSNQPQHF
.	TRBV6-5	once	TRBJ2-7	TGTGCCAGCAGTTACTCCCGCGCAGGTATGACCTACGAGCAGTACTTC	CASSYSRAGMTYEQYF
.	TRBV28	.	TRBJ2-7	TGTGCCAGCAGTTTATCCCCAACATTGTTCGAGCAGTACTTC	CASSLSPTLFEQYF
.	TRBV9	.	TRBJ2-5	TGTGCCAGCAGCGCGGGGGAGACCCAGTACTTC	CASSAGETQYF
TRBD1	TRBV28	.	TRBJ1-5	TGTGCCAGCAGTCAGGGGGGACAGCCCCAGCATTTT	CASSQGGQPQHF
.	TRBV29-1	.	TRBJ2-3	TGCAGCGTAGACTTTAGCGGCAACACAGATACGCAGTATTTT	CSVDFSGNTDTQYF
.	TRBV28	.	TRBJ2-3	TGTGCCAGCACTACACAGGGTTTGACGGACGGAGATACGCAGTATTTT	CASTTQGLTDGDTQYF
.	TRBV9	.	TRBJ2-7	TGTGCCAGCAGCGTACGGGGGGCAGACGAGCAGTACTTC	CASSVRGADEQYF
TRBD1	TRBV5-4	.	TRBJ2-5	TGTGCCAGCAGCTTGGGGAGACAGGGTCAAGAGACCCAGTACTTC	CASSLGRQGQETQYF
TRBD1	TRBV28	.	TRBJ2-2	TGTGCCAGCAGAAACGGGGGACAGGAGACCGGGGAGCTGTTTTTT	CASRNGGQETGELFF
TRBD1	TRBV15	once	TRBJ2-7	TGTGCCACCAGCCCGGACAGGGGACTATACGAGCAGTACTTC	CATSPDRGLYEQYF
.	TRBV5-4	.	TRBJ2-2	TGTGCCAGCAGCTCCGGCGGGGCGGGAAACACCGGGGAGCTGTTTTTT	CASSSGGAGNTGELFF
.	TRBV27	few	TRBJ1-1	TGTGCCAGCAGTTTAGGCAGGGTCACTGAAGCTTTCTTT	CASSLGRVTEAFF
.	TRBV21-1	.	TRBJ2-7	TGTGCCAGCAGCACCAGCGGGAGGGCCGATTACGAGCAGTACTTC	CASSTSGRADYEQYF
TRBD2	TRBV5-4	.	TRBJ2-3	TGTGCCAGCAGCTCGATAGCGGGAGGGCTGGTAACGCAGTATTTT	CASSSIAGGLVTQYF
.	TRBV9	once	TRBJ2-7	TGTGCCAGCAGCGTAGAGGCGGGCTCCTCCGAGCAGTACTTC	CASSVEAGSSEQYF
TRBD1	TRBV5-6	.	TRBJ1-5	TGTGCCAGCAGCTTCGGACAGGGCTATAGCAATCAGCCCCAGCATTTT	CASSFGQGYSNQPQHF
.	TRBV28	.	TRBJ1-2	TGTGCCAGCAGTGGCGGGGTCTATGGCTACACCTTC	CASSGGVYGYTF
.	TRBV7-9	few	TRBJ2-7	TGTGCCAGCAGAGCCGGGACACCAGACTACGAGCAGTACTTC	CASRAGTPDYEQYF
TRBD1	TRBV29-1	.	TRBJ1-2	TGCAGCGAGTCCGGGACAGGGGCAGGCTACACCTTC	CSESGTGAGYTF
.	TRBV7-2	.	TRBJ2-1	TGTGCCAGCAGCTTAGTGCGGGGGCCGTACAATGAGCAGTTCTTC	CASSLVRGPYNEQFF
.	TRBV21-1	.	TRBJ2-5	TGTGCCAGCAGCGATGGGACTCAAGAGACCCAGTACTTC	CASSDGTQETQYF
.	TRBV6-6	.	TRBJ2-7	TGTGCCAGCAGTTACGCTCAGGGCTTTTCCTACGAGCAGTACTTC	CASSYAQGFSYEQYF
.	TRBV6-2/TRBV6-3	.	TRBJ2-5	TGTGCCAGCAGTCCCATCTCGCCCGGGGAGACCCAGTACTTC	CASSPISPGETQYF
TRBD2	TRBV23-1	.	TRBJ2-1	TGCGCCAGCAGTCAAGTAACCAGCGGGAGAAACAATGAGCAGTTCTTC	CASSQVTSGRNNEQFF
.	TRBV27	.	TRBJ2-7	TGTGCCAGCAAAGGCAGCGACTACGAGCAGTACTTC	CASKGSDYEQYF
.	TRBV6-1	.	TRBJ2-1	TGTGCCAGCAGTGACGGGAGACAGGGCAGGAATGAGCAGTTCTTC	CASSDGRQGRNEQFF
TRBD2	TRBV19	.	TRBJ2-2	TGTGCCAGTAACCGGCTAGCGGGAAACACCGGGGAGCTGTTTTTT	CASNRLAGNTGELFF
.	TRBV11-2	.	TRBJ2-7	TGTGCCAGCAGCTTGACAGGCGGTCCCTACGAGCAGTACTTC	CASSLTGGPYEQYF
.	TRBV12-2	.	TRBJ2-1	TGTGCAAGTCGCTTCAACAGGACAGGGTTCGACAATGAGCAGTTCTTC	CASRFNRTGFDNEQFF
.	TRBV7-2	.	TRBJ2-1	TGTGCCAGCAGCTTGATTTACAGGAGTTCCTACAATGAGCAGTTCTTC	CASSLIYRSSYNEQFF
TRBD2	TRBV29-1	once	TRBJ2-7	TGCAGCGTGACCGGGACTAGCCCTGTCGAGCAGTACTTC	CSVTGTSPVEQYF
TRBD1	TRBV19	.	TRBJ2-7	TGTGCCAGTAGTATATCGAGTGTCGGGACAGACGCCTACGAGCAGTACTTC	CASSISSVGTDAYEQYF
TRBD1	TRBV19	.	TRBJ1-4	TGTGCCAGTAGTGGGGGACAGCATAATGAAAAACTGTTTTTT	CASSGGQHNEKLFF
.	TRBV12-3/TRBV12-4	.	TRBJ2-3	TGTGCCAGCAGTCGGCCGCCGGGGGATACGCAGTATTTT	CASSRPPGDTQYF
.	TRBV6-2/TRBV6-3	.	TRBJ1-6	TGTGCCAGCAGTCGACAGAACAAGAATTCACCCCTCCACTTT	CASSRQNKNSPLHF
.	TRBV28	.	TRBJ2-7	TGTGCCAGCAGCCCCCTCCGCTCCTACGAGCAGTACTTC	CASSPLRSYEQYF
TRBD1	TRBV29-1	.	TRBJ2-5	TGCAGCGGCATGACAGGGGAAGAGACCCAGTACTTC	CSGMTGEETQYF
TRBD1	TRBV7-3	.	TRBJ2-4	TGTGCCAGCAGCTTAACTAGCACAGGGGTTGGAGCCATTCAGTACTTC	CASSLTSTGVGAIQYF
.	TRBV3-1/TRBV3-2	.	TRBJ2-2	TGTGCCAGCAGCCAAGGGGGACACCTGACCGGGGAGCTGTTTTTT	CASSQGGHLTGELFF
.	TRBV3-1/TRBV3-2	.	TRBJ2-1	TGTGCCAGCAGCGGGATAGGCACAGGTTCATACAATGAGCAGTTCTTC	CASSGIGTGSYNEQFF
TRBD1	TRBV18	.	TRBJ2-7	TGTGCCAGCTCACCAGGACAGGGGAGGGAGCAGTACTTC	CASSPGQGREQYF
TRBD2	TRBV7-8	few	TRBJ2-1	TGTGCCAGCAGCCCCTACCGACCACTAGCGGGATACAATGAGCAGTTCTTC	CASSPYRPLAGYNEQFF
TRBD1	TRBV19	.	TRBJ1-6	TGTGCCAGTAGAAGACAGGGGTTTAATTCACCCCTCCACTTT	CASRRQGFNSPLHF
TRBD2	TRBV19	once	TRBJ2-7	TGTGCCAGTAGTACCCAACTAGCGGGAGGCAAAGTGAGCTCCTACGAGCAGTACTTC	CASSTQLAGGKVSSYEQYF
.	TRBV7-8	.	TRBJ2-7	TGTGCCAGCAGTCGGGGGGCAGGGAGCCACGAGCAGTACTTC	CASSRGAGSHEQYF
.	TRBV7-8	once	TRBJ1-5	TGTGCCAGCAGCCCCAATGGCAATCAGCCCCAGCATTTT	CASSPNGNQPQHF
TRBD1	TRBV27	.	TRBJ1-4	TGTGCCAGCAGTTTAGGGGTATCAGGGGGCGCAGAGGAAAAACTGTTTTTT	CASSLGVSGGAEEKLFF
.	TRBV15	.	TRBJ2-1	TGTGCCGTTCGAGTGGGGCTTCGAAATGAGCAGTTCTTC	CAVRVGLRNEQFF
.	TRBV13	.	TRBJ2-7	TGTGCCAGCAGCTCCCCAGGTTCGGCCTACGAGCAGTACTTC	CASSSPGSAYEQYF
.	TRBV6-1	.	TRBJ1-1	TGTGCCAGCAGTGAAATAGGGGCTTGGATTGAAGCTTTCTTT	CASSEIGAWIEAFF
.	TRBV6-2/TRBV6-3	.	TRBJ2-7	TGTGCCAGCAGCTCTCGGACGGGATCCTACGAGCAGTACTTC	CASSSRTGSYEQYF
TRBD1	TRBV7-2	.	TRBJ1-5	TGTGCCAGCAGTTCAGGGGGAGGGCCCCAGCATTTT	CASSSGGGPQHF
TRBD2	TRBV20-1	.	TRBJ2-3	TGCAGTGCTAGTACACTAGCGGGGAATATAGGTACGCAGTATTTT	CSASTLAGNIGTQYF
.	TRBV6-2/TRBV6-3	few	TRBJ1-5	TGTGCCAGCAGTTATAACAGGGCCGACAATCAGCCCCAGCATTTT	CASSYNRADNQPQHF
.	TRBV19	.	TRBJ2-3	TGTGCCACCGCAACTATGACAGTTGGGGTAGATACGCAGTATTTT	CATATMTVGVDTQYF
.	TRBV7-9	.	TRBJ1-3	TGTGCCAGCAGCCCACCTAACTCTGGAAACACCATATATTTT	CASSPPNSGNTIYF
TRBD1	TRBV7-3	.	TRBJ2-1	TGTGCCAGCAGGGTTGCATATGGTTGGGACAGGGGGTATAATGAGCAGTTCTTC	CASRVAYGWDRGYNEQFF
.	TRBV7-9	.	TRBJ2-5	TGTGCCAGCATGAGCAGGGCCCTCCAAGAGACCCAGTACTTC	CASMSRALQETQYF
.	TRBV9	.	TRBJ2-7	TGTGCCAGCAGCGAGACCGGGGATTTCTACGAGCAGTACTTC	CASSETGDFYEQYF